This T cell receptor beta chain was sequenced for a study of OX40 agonist ivuxolimab in advanced cancers. Regarding the study in general: Ivuxolimab was an agonistic, fully human IgG2 monoclonal antibody directed against OX40 (CD134), a costimulatory receptor. Intravenous ivuxolimab was administered to patients every 2 weeks at six dose levels: 0.01, 0.1, 0.3, 1.5, 3 and 10 mg/kg. Of the approximately 50 dose-escalation patients, hepatocellular carcinoma was present in 19, melanoma in some 15, renal cell carcinoma in 9 and head and neck cancer in 9. In the dose-escalation cohort, around four fifths of patients were male, and the mean age was roughly 56 years with a range of roughly 23 to 79. Prior anti-PD-1, anti-PD-L1 or anti-CTLA-4 therapy was permitted, and 30% to 50% of dose-escalation patients had received checkpoint inhibitors. Partial responses were achieved by three dose-escalation patients, of whom one had hepatocellular carcinoma and two had cutaneous melanoma. Peripheral TCRbeta sequencing was intended to test whether TCR sequence diversity was altered and clonal T-cell expansion was caused by ivuxolimab. The paper reports the monotherapy dose-escalation portion (N of about 50 patients) of the phase I ivuxolimab trial.

About this clone: Its antigen remains unidentified. Base qualities are missing; no much larger clone stands one base away.

Patients with a history of autoimmune disease or receiving systemic immunosuppression were excluded from the trial. In every dose cohort, peripheral blood was drawn for TCR sequencing at baseline, cycle 4 day 1, and cycle 7 day 1. The samples were taken from a phase I, first-in-human, multicenter, open-label dose-escalation trial of ivuxolimab. Adults with locally advanced or metastatic head and neck squamous cell, hepatocellular, melanoma or renal cell carcinoma were enrolled in the trial. CD4+ and CD8+ T cells were sorted separately from peripheral blood before TCR sequencing. From the germline V gene (reference sequence), CDR1 is SEHNR and CDR2 is FQNEAQ. The CDR3 runs 13 amino acids, cysteine and phenylalanine included. Of the read, only the CDR3 DNA is kept; its 39 bases are in frame from base 1. V is trimmed back by 6 bases and J by 9 bases, and the junction contains 7 bases that no gene match accounts for.

Study-wide findings and limitations: The antigen specificity of the clonally expanded peripheral T cells was not determined. At doses of 0.1 to 3.0 mg/kg, clonal expansion of both CD4+ and CD8+ T cells in blood was seen between baseline and week 6. In the 0.1-3.0 mg/kg groups, partial responders were among the patients with the lowest normalized peripheral clonal expansion, particularly in CD8+ T cells. On average, CD8+ T cells showed more expanded clones than CD4+ T cells after ivuxolimab. Low levels of normalized T-cell clonal expansion were also seen in some nonresponding patients.

Genomic DNA was extracted from sorted cells for sequencing of the TCRbeta CDR3 region. The immunoSEQ Assay was used to sequence the TCRbeta CDR3 regions. TCRdb stores this immuneACCESS table with in-frame sequences only. Part of the clones is absent; in the studies checked, under half of the shortfall reflects unresolved V genes, and no reason is known for the rest. The table for this sample lists about 79,000 clones; about 80% of them were counted only once. Roughly 0.48% of the sample belongs to the ten largest clones. The sample here was CD4+ or CD8+ T cells sorted from blood, taken in a trial of the OX40 agonist ivuxolimab. The clonotype originates from an adult with an advanced solid tumor such as melanoma, head and neck, liver or kidney cancer. This chain joins TRBV7-9 to TRBJ2-1; 8 bases in the junction line up with TRBD1. This receptor carries the CDR3 CASSTHTGGEQFF. The nucleotide sequence reads as follows: TGTGCCAGCAGTACCCACACAGGGGGTGAGCAGTTCTTC.